The present T cell receptor (beta chain) was sequenced within a study of blood T cell repertoires in COVID-19. TCRdb's table, derived via immunoSEQ multiplex PCR, lists solely in-frame clones and lacks some. The table lists about 300,000 clones, about four fifths of them singletons. The length of the CDR3 is 17 residues. V was cut by 4 bases and J by 5 bases, with 18 bases left in between. The germline gives CDR1 SEHNR, CDR2 FQNEAQ (reference sequence). The chain carries TRBV7-9 and TRBJ1-6, with TRBD1 as a possible D gene (6 bases). Material: peripheral blood. This TCR came from a woman aged 45-65 years who had recovered from COVID-19. CDR3 sequence reads: CASSSRPGQGNNSPLHF. CDR3 nucleotides: TGTGCCAGCAGCTCCCGTCCGGGACAAGGAAATAATTCACCCCTCCACTTT.